This T cell receptor (beta chain) was profiled in a study of response to subunit inactivated influenza vaccine. Overall study findings and caveats: Each seasonal flu vaccination may recruit only limited new T cells, authors suggested.

TCRdb redid the calling of the RT-PCR reads with MiXCR, one entry per CDR3 protein. Altogether 150,000 to 200,000 distinct CDR3 sequences are present, around 9.2% being singletons, with the ten largest covering roughly a tenth. About this clonotype itself: Its specificity is unknown.

This CDR3 comprises 13 residues. V dropped 6 bases and J dropped 7 bases, with 15 bases sitting between them. CDR1 is WSHSY and CDR2 is SAAADI in the germline V gene. This material consisted of non-naive T cells sorted from PBMCs, taken on the day of vaccination. This sequence was found in a man between 50 and 59 years old who received an inactivated influenza vaccine. This chain uses TRBV10-2 with TRBJ1-2, with D unclear. CDR3 sequence: CASSHQVDGGYTF. The CDR3 DNA reads as TGCGCCAGCAGCCACCAGGTAGATGGTGGCTACACCTTC.